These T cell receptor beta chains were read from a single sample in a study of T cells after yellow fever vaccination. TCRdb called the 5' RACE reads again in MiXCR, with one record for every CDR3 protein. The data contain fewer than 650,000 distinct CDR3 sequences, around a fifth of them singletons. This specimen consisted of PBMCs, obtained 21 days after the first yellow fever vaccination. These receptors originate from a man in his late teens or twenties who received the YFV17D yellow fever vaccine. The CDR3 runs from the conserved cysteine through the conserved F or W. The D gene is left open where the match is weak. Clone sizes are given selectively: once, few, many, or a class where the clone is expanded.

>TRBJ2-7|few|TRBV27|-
CASSFFRGSYEQYF
TGTGCCAGCAGTTTCTTCAGGGGCTCCTACGAGCAGTACTTC
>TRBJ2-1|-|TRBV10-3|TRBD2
CAISAASGGSNEQFF
TGTGCCATCAGTGCGGCTAGCGGGGGGTCCAATGAGCAGTTCTTC
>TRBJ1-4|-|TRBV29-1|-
CSVNPLNSNEKLFF
TGCAGCGTCAACCCCCTCAACAGTAATGAAAAACTGTTTTTT
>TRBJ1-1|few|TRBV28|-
CASSLLNLARAGTEAFF
TGTGCCAGCAGTTTATTAAACTTGGCCCGCGCGGGCACTGAAGCTTTCTTT
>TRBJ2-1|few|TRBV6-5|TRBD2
CASSYPTSGGANEQFF
TGTGCCAGCAGTTATCCAACTAGCGGGGGGGCAAATGAGCAGTTCTTC
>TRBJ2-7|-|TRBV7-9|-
CASSLDNRGNEQYF
TGTGCCAGCAGCTTAGATAACCGGGGCAACGAGCAGTACTTC
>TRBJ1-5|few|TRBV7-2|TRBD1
CASSLGQGALPQHF
TGTGCCAGCAGCTTAGGTCAGGGGGCTTTGCCCCAGCATTTT
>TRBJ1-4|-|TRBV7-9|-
CASSSQGGDEKLFF
TGTGCCAGCAGCTCACAGGGAGGGGATGAAAAACTGTTTTTT
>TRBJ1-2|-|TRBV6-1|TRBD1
CAISFGRQGPYTF
TGTGCCATCTCGTTCGGGCGACAGGGCCCCTACACCTTC
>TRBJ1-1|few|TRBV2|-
CASSDFYEGYTEAFF
TGTGCCAGCAGTGATTTTTACGAGGGGTACACTGAAGCTTTCTTT
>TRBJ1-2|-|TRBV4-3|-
CASSQGKVASVYGYTF
TGCGCCAGCAGCCAAGGGAAGGTAGCTTCGGTCTATGGCTACACCTTC
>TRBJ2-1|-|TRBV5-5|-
CASSPLTATSYNEQFF
TGTGCCAGCAGCCCGTTGACTGCGACCTCCTACAATGAGCAGTTCTTC
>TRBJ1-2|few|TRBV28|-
CASRGIGAGGYTF
TGTGCCAGCAGAGGGATCGGGGCAGGTGGCTACACCTTC
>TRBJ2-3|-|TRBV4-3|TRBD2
CASSPSGLAGPRDTQYF
TGCGCCAGCAGCCCGAGCGGACTAGCGGGCCCCCGGGATACGCAGTATTTT
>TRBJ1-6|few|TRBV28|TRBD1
CASSTGTGVSPLHF
TGTGCCAGCAGCACCGGGACAGGGGTTTCACCCCTCCACTTT
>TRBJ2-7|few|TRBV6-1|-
CASSEGSIRF
TGTGCCAGCAGTGAAGGGAGTATAAGGTTC
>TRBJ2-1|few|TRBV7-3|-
CASSQQASPYNEQFF
TGTGCCAGCAGCCAGCAGGCTAGCCCCTACAATGAGCAGTTCTTC
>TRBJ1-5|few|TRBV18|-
CASSPNMASEPQHF
TGTGCCAGCTCGCCAAATATGGCCTCAGAGCCCCAGCATTTT
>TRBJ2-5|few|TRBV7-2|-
CASSLAGGMETQYF
TGTGCCAGCAGCTTAGCTGGGGGGATGGAGACCCAGTACTTC
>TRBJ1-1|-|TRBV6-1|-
CATRPRTAFNTEAFF
TGTGCCACACGACCCAGGACGGCATTCAACACTGAAGCTTTCTTT
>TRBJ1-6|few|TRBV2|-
CASSDRGPNSPLHF
TGTGCCAGCAGCGACCGTGGCCCTAATTCACCCCTCCACTTT
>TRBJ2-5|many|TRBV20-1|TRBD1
CSAPRDRVETQYF
TGCAGTGCTCCGAGGGACAGGGTTGAGACCCAGTACTTC
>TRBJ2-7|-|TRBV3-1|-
CASSNPGEVYEQYF
TGTGCCAGCAGCAACCCGGGCGAAGTCTACGAGCAGTACTTC
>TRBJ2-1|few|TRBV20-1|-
CSASPVAEGADLYNEQFF
TGCAGTGCTAGCCCGGTGGCAGAAGGCGCTGACCTTTACAATGAGCAGTTCTTC
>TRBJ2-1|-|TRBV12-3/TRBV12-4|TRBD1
CASEGRGQDEQFF
TGTGCCAGCGAGGGCAGGGGGCAGGATGAGCAGTTCTTC
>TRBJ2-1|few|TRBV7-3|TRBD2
CASSLNPRAGDNEQFF
TGTGCCAGCAGCTTAAACCCACGAGCGGGAGACAATGAGCAGTTCTTC
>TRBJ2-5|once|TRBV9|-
CASSVDDGWRETQYF
TGTGCCAGCAGCGTAGACGACGGGTGGAGGGAGACCCAGTACTTC
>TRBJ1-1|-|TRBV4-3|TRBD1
CASSQVPPGQANTEAFF
TGCGCCAGCAGCCAGGTCCCTCCGGGACAGGCTAACACTGAAGCTTTCTTT
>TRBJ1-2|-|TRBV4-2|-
CASSQEHSVVDGYTF
TGTGCCAGCAGCCAAGAACACAGCGTCGTGGATGGCTACACCTTC
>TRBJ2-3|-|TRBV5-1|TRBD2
CASITREVGTQYF
TGCGCCAGCATCACCCGGGAGGTTGGTACGCAGTATTTT
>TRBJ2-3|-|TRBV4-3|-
CASSHRDLLTDTQYF
TGCGCCAGCAGCCACCGGGACTTGCTCACAGATACGCAGTATTTT
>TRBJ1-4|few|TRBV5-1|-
CASSPGHARATNEKLFF
TGCGCCAGCAGCCCCGGGCACGCCCGCGCAACTAATGAAAAACTGTTTTTT
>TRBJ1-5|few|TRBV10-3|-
CAISEYSLNQPQHF
TGTGCCATCAGTGAGTACAGCCTCAATCAGCCCCAGCATTTT
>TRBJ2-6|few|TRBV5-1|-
CASRRPTLRGPGANVLTF
TGCGCCAGCAGGCGACCGACCCTCAGGGGACCTGGGGCCAACGTCCTGACTTTC
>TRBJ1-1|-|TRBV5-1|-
CASSLDGGVAFF
TGCGCCAGCAGCTTGGACGGCGGGGTAGCTTTCTTT
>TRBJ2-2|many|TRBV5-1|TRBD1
CASSARGQMNTGELFF
TGCGCCAGCAGCGCGAGGGGACAGATGAACACCGGGGAGCTGTTTTTT
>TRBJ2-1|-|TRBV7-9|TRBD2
CASSPTMTSTTYNEQFF
TGTGCCAGCAGCCCGACGATGACTAGCACCACCTACAATGAGCAGTTCTTC
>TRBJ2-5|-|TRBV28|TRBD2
CASSHLAGGPGETQYF
TGTGCCAGCAGTCATCTAGCGGGGGGGCCAGGGGAGACCCAGTACTTC
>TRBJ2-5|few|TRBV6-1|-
CASSRATQETQYF
TGTGCCAGCAGCAGGGCTACCCAAGAGACCCAGTACTTC
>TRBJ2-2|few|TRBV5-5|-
CASSLDQFTGELFF
TGTGCCAGCAGCTTGGACCAGTTTACCGGGGAGCTGTTTTTT
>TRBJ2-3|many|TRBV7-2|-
CASSLDFALTDTQYF
TGTGCCAGCAGTCTAGATTTCGCCCTGACAGATACGCAGTATTTT
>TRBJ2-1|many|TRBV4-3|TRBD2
CASSQDLMASGGRGNEQFF
TGCGCCAGCAGCCAAGATTTGATGGCTAGCGGGGGGCGGGGGAATGAGCAGTTCTTC
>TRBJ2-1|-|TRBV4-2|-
CASSQEQPLGDEQFF
TGTGCCAGCAGCCAAGAGCAACCGCTAGGCGATGAGCAGTTCTTC
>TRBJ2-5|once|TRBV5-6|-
CASNEYQETQYF
TGTGCCAGCAATGAGTACCAAGAGACCCAGTACTTC
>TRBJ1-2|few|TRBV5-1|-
CASSLEQAIYGYTF
TGCGCCAGCAGCTTGGAACAGGCCATCTATGGCTACACCTTC
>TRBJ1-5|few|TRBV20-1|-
CSARDGRVNRRNQPQHF
TGCAGTGCTAGAGATGGCAGGGTCAATAGACGCAATCAGCCCCAGCATTTT
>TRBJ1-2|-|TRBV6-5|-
CASSSASNYGYTF
TGTGCCAGCAGTTCCGCGAGCAACTATGGCTACACCTTC
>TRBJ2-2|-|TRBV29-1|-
CSVEHGPGELFF
TGCAGCGTTGAACACGGCCCCGGGGAGCTGTTTTTT